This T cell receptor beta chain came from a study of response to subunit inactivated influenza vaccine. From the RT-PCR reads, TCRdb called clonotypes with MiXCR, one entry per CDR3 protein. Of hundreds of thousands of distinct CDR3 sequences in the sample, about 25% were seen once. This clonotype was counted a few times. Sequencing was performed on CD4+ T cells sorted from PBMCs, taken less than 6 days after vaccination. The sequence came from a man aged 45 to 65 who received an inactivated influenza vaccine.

In nucleotides, the CDR3 is TGCGCCAGCAGCTTGACCGCAGGGGGCCCCTACGAGCAGTACTTC. Translating it yields CASSLTAGGPYEQYF. This rearrangement joins TRBV5-1 to TRBJ2-7; 8 bases line up with TRBD1. The junction had 5 bases not matched to a gene; V was cut back by 1 base and J by 2 bases. Germline V lookup: CDR1 SGHRS, CDR2 YFSETQ. The CDR3 is 15 residues long.